This T cell receptor (beta chain) stems from a study of T-cell reconstitution after alpha-beta-depleted transplantation in children. Notes on the study in general: One year after transplant, T-cell counts and diversity came mostly from newly produced T cells. Expanded clones from the graft, numbering several hundred, reportedly supplied alpha-beta T cells about two months after transplant. Day-60 TCRbeta diversity that was high in some patients was derived from surviving recipient T cells and thymic progenitors.

Points on this clonotype: Its antigen is unidentified.

CDR1 and CDR2 from the germline V gene are DFQATT and SNEGSKA (reference sequence). There are 15 residues in the CDR3. Trimming removed 0 bases at V and 6 bases at J, with 14 bases between. The TCRbeta library was prepared with unique molecular identifiers. Using its own MiXCR run on the PCR reads, TCRdb lists one record per CDR3 protein. The repertoire holds about 160,000 distinct CDR3 sequences, roughly 11% seen once, with around 14% in the top ten. V and J are TRBV20-1 and TRBJ2-2, with a tentative D call TRBD2 (6 bases). The TCR sequence derives from a boy under 10 years old with acute myeloid leukemia, due to receive a stem cell transplant. Here the sequenced sample was PBMCs, taken before TCRalphabeta/CD19-depleted stem cell transplant. The CDR3, as DNA: TGCAGTGCTAGAGATGGGTGGGGGGAATCCGGGGAGCTGTTTTTT. Encoded protein: CSARDGWGESGELFF.